Below are 8 T cell receptor beta chains sequenced from a single sample in a study of blood T cell repertoires in COVID-19. Some clones are missing from TCRdb's copy, which holds only in-frame ones; the method was immunoSEQ multiplex PCR. The sample yields 140,000 to 150,000 clones, around 90% seen once. The source material was peripheral blood. The source is a man aged 55 to 70 with active or convalescent COVID-19.

The chain has TRBV30 and TRBJ2-7; TRBD1 might be the D (6 bases). This CDR3 region has 12 residues. CDR1 is GTSNPN, CDR2 SVGIG, per germline (reference sequence). Trimming took off 3 bases at V and 0 bases at J, with 6 bases between the two ends. Written as DNA, the CDR3 is TGTGCCTGGAGCAGGGGCTCCTACGAGCAGTACTTC. Translation: CAWSRGSYEQYF.

The V gene is TRBV10-3, the J gene TRBJ1-4; D unresolved. The CDR3 has 12 residues. V lost 3 bases and J 8 bases, leaving 7 bases between the germline ends. Germline CDR1 is ENHRY and CDR2 is SYGVKD. The CDR3 bases are TGTGCCATCAGTGATGGCAGGGAAAAACTGTTTTTT. Translation: CAISDGREKLFF.

The V gene is TRBV5-6, the J gene TRBJ2-7; D is perhaps TRBD1 (5 bases). V lost 6 bases, J lost 2 bases, and 12 bases lay in between. CDR3 length: 13 amino acids. Germline CDR1 SGHDT, CDR2 YYEEEE. CDR3 nucleotides: TGTGCCAGCACCGTGGACACTACCTACGAGCAGTACTTC. It is translated as CASTVDTTYEQYF. Combining the CDR3 with reference TRBV5-6 and TRBJ2-7 gives the whole variable domain DAGVTQSPTHLIKTRGQQVTLRCSPKSGHDTVSWYQQALGQGPQFIFQYYEEEERQRGNFPDRFSGHQFPNYSSELNVNALLLGDSALYLCASTVDTTYEQYFGPGTRLTVT.

The chain carries TRBV4-1 and TRBJ2-1, with a weak D call TRBD2 (5 bases). Deletions cut 3 bases from V and 2 bases from J, with 11 bases between. The CDR3 has 15 amino acids. Germline lookup yields CDR1 MGHRA and CDR2 YSYEKL. CDR3 bases: TGCGCCAGCAGCCACCCACTAGTTACCTACAATGAGCAGTTCTTC. It yields the protein CASSHPLVTYNEQFF.

The chain combines TRBV5-1 with TRBJ2-3; 13 bases map to TRBD2. Germline CDR1 reads SGHRS; CDR2 reads YFSETQ. V dropped 3 bases and J dropped 0; count of bases not matched to a gene: 4. This CDR3 is built from 17 residues. The CDR3 loop is CASSWGTSGDSTDTQYF. CDR3 DNA sequence: TGCGCCAGCAGCTGGGGGACTAGCGGGGATAGCACAGATACGCAGTATTTT.

V gene TRBV3-1 (or the pseudogene TRBV3-2) combines with J gene TRBJ2-7; TRBD2 matches at 12 bases. V shed 4 bases, J shed 8 bases, and the junction held 3 bases outside the gene matches. CDR3 length: 13 amino acids. Germline V CDR1 and CDR2: LGHDT, YNNKEL (reference sequence). The CDR3 is CASSLLAGGQQYF. The CDR3, as DNA: TGTGCCAGCAGCCTACTAGCGGGAGGCCAGCAGTACTTC.

The rearrangement joins TRBV27 to TRBJ1-2; TRBD1 matches 7 bases. The germline V gene encodes CDR1 MNHEY and CDR2 SMNVEV (reference sequence). V lost 0 bases to trimming and J lost 5 bases; unmatched junction nucleotides: 21. The CDR3 sequence is 20 residues long. CDR3 in DNA: TGTGCCAGCAGTTTATCGGCAGGGGGTACGCGATCCACCGGGGCTTATGGCTACACCTTC. This encodes CASSLSAGGTRSTGAYGYTF.

The rearrangement links TRBV6-1 to TRBJ1-4, with TRBD1 as a possible D gene (5 bases). The CDR3 contains 19 residues. The ends were cut back, 4 bases at V and 3 bases at J, with 24 bases in the middle. Germline V gene sequence: CDR1 MNHNS, CDR2 SASEGT. The CDR3 is CASSVVGVRGRSANEKLFF. In nucleotides, the CDR3 is TGTGCCAGCAGTGTTGTAGGAGTTCGGGGGAGGTCGGCTAATGAAAAACTGTTTTTT.